This T cell receptor (beta chain) was recovered during a study of lymphopenia after photon versus proton radiotherapy. Findings and caveats of the study: Photon-treated patients lost naive T cells and TCR diversity; proton-treated stayed stable. Larger post-nadir TCR diversity loss correlated inversely with survival in deceased patients. After lymphocyte nadir, photon-treated repertoires showed oligoclonal expansion, especially CD8+ Temra.

Using immunoSEQ multiplex PCR, the repertoire was profiled, and TCRdb retains in-frame clones only, with some absent. The top ten clones hold 2% to 3% of a sample with over 50,000 clones, 70% to 90% of them seen once. Germline lookup yields CDR1 MNHEY and CDR2 SMNVEV (reference sequence). V was shortened by 0 bases and J by 5 bases, with 8 bases between the two germline ends. This CDR3 region has 13 residues. In regard to this clone: Its antigen is not identified.

The origin of this receptor is a man aged 35-49 years with gastric cancer. The chain uses TRBV27 and TRBJ2-7; D call uncertain. Material: peripheral blood, obtained from a patient treated with photon-based radiotherapy. This chain's CDR3 is CASSLSSKNEQYF. The CDR3 region has the DNA TGTGCCAGCAGTTTATCGAGCAAAAACGAGCAGTACTTC.